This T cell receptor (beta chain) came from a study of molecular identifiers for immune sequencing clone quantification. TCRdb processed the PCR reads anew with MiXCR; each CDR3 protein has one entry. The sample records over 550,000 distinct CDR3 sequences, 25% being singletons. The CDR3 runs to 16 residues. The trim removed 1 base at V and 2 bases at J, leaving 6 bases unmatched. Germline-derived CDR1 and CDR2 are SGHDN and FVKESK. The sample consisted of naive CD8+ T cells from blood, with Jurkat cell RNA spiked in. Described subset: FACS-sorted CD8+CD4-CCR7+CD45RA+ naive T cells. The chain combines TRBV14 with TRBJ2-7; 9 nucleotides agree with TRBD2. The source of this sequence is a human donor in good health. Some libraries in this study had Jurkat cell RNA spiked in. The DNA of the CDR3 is TGTGCCAGCAGCCAAGCCTGGACTAGCGATCCCTACGAGCAGTACTTC. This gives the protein CASSQAWTSDPYEQYF.